This T cell receptor (beta chain) was captured by sequencing in a study of blood T cell repertoires in COVID-19. Study in general: T cells, B-cell-depleted T cells, or PBMCs provided the cDNA or gDNA that served as material.

Sequencing used immunoSEQ multiplex PCR; TCRdb keeps in-frame clones, though not all of them. The sample holds some 200,000 clones, about 84% seen once. V was shortened by 0 bases and J by 6 bases, with 14 bases between the two germline ends. The germline V gene has CDR1 KGHSH and CDR2 LQKENI. CDR3 length: 15 amino acids. The rearrangement joins TRBV18 to TRBJ1-2; TRBD1 is a possible D gene (6 bases). This clonotype originated in a woman older than 75 with COVID-19, enrolled during active disease. The sequenced sample consisted of peripheral blood. Here the CDR3 reads CASSPPGVQGHGYTF. CDR3 nucleotide sequence: TGTGCCAGCTCACCACCGGGGGTCCAGGGGCATGGCTACACCTTC.